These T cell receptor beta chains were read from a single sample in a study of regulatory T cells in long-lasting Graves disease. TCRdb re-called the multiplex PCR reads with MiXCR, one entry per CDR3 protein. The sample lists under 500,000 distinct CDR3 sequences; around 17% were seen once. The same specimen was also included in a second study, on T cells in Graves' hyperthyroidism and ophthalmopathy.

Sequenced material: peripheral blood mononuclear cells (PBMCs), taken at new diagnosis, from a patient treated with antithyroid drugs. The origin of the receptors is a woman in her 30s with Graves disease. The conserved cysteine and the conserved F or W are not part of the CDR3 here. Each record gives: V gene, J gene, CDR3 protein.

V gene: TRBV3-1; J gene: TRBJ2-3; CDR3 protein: ASSRRSGGNTDTQY
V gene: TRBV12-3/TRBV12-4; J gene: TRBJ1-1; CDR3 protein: ASNTDRDRGFSEAF
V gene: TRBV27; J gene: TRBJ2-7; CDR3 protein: ASRPRGWTYEQY
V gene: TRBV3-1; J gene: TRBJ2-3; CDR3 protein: ASSELFRKGDTQY
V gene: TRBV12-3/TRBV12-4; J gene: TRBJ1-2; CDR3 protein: ASSSRRTGFEGYT
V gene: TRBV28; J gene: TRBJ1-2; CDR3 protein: ASNLPISGGYGYT
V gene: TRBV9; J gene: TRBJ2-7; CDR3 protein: ASSGMNSYEQY
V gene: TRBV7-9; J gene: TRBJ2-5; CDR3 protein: ASSLASGPQETQY
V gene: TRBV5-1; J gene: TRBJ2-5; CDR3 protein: ASSLSSRIQETQY
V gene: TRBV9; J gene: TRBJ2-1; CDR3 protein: ASSEARGRSNEQF
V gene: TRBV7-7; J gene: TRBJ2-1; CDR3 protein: ASSLEGPGREQF
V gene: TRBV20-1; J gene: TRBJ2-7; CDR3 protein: SARDTEGYEQY
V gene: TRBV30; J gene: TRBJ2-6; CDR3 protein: AWWGTANVLT
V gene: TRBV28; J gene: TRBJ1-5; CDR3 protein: ASNTPGQKYSNQPQH
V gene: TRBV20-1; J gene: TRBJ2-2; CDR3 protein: SLPGPNTGELF
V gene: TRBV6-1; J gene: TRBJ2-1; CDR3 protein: ASSLGTDNEQF